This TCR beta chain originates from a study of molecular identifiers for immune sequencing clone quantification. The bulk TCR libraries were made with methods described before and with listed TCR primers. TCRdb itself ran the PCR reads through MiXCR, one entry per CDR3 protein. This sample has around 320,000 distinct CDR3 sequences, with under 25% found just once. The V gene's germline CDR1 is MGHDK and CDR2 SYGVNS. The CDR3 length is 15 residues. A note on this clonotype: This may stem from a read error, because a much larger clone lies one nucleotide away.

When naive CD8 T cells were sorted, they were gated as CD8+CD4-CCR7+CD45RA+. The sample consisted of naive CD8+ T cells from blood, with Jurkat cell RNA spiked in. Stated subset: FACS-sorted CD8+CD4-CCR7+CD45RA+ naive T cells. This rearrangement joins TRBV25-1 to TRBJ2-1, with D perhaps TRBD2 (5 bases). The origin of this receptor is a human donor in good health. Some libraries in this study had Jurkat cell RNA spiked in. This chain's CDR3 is CASRDSKDAYNEHFF. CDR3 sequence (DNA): TGTGCCAGCAGGGACTCAAAGGATGCCTACAATGAGCATTTCTTC.